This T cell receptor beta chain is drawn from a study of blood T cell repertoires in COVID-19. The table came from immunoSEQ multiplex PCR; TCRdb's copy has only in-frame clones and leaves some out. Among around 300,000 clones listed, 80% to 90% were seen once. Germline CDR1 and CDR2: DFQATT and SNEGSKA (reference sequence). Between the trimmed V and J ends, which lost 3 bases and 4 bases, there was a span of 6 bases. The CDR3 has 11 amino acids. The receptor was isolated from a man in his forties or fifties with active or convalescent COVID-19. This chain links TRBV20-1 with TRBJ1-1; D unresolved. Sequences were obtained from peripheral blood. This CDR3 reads CSARAGTEAFF. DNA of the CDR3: TGCAGTGCTAGGGCGGGCACTGAAGCTTTCTTT.